The clone carrying this T cell receptor (beta chain) was seen only once. Its antigen is not identified. Using immunoSEQ multiplex PCR, the repertoire was profiled, and TCRdb retains in-frame clones only, with some absent. The sample yields about 120,000 clones, about 95% seen once. The data derive from a study of graft-versus-host responses after intestinal transplantation. Overall study context: Each patient got anti-thymocyte globulin induction, then tacrolimus and steroids for about 3 years. The study, taken as a whole, reports: Allograft clonal ratios (graft-versus-host to host-versus-graft) were high in patients who had graft-donor T cell macrochimerism. Ileal or blood samples showed some GvH clones first, and such clones were also found in recipient marrow.

Trimming shortened V by 4 bases and J by 8 bases, and 15 bases separated the two germline ends. The CDR3 sequence is 14 residues long. CDR1 and CDR2 from the germline V gene are MNHEY and SVGAGI. The sample in question was unstimulated CD8+ T cells sorted from spleen or lymph node cells, obtained before intestinal transplant. The V and J genes are TRBV6-5 and TRBJ2-1; D not resolved. The TCR was taken from a human donor who received an intestinal transplant. The CDR3 region is CASSSRGPSYEQFF. DNA of the CDR3: TGTGCCAGCAGTTCCCGTGGACCGAGCTATGAGCAGTTCTTC.